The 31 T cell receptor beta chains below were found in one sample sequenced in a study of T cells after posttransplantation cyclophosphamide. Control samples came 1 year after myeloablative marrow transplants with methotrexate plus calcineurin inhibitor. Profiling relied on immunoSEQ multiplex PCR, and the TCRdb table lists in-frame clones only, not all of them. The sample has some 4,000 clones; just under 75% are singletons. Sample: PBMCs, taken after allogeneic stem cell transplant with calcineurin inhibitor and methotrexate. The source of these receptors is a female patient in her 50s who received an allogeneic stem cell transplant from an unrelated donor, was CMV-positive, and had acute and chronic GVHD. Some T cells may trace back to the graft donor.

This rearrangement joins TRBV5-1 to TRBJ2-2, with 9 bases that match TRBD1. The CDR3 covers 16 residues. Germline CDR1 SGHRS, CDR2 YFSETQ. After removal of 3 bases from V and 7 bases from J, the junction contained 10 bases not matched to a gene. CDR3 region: CASSSEVQGAGGELFF. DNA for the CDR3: TGCGCCAGCAGCTCTGAGGTACAGGGGGCCGGCGGGGAGCTGTTTTTT.

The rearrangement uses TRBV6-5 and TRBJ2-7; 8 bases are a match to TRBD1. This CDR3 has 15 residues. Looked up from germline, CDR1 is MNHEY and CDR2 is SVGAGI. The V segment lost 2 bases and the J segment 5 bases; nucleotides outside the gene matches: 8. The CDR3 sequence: CASSYRARGRHEQYF. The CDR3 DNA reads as TGTGCCAGCAGTTACAGGGCCAGGGGGCGACACGAGCAGTACTTC.

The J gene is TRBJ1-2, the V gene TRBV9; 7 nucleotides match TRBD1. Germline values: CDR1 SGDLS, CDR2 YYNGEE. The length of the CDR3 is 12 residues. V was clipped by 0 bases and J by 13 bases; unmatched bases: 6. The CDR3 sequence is CASSVEAGGSTF. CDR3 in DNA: TGTGCCAGCAGCGTAGAGGCAGGGGGGAGCACCTTC.

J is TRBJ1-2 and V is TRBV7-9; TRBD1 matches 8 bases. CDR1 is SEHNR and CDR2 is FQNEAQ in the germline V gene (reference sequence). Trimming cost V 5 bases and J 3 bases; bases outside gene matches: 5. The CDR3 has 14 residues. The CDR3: CASSVLTGDYGYTF. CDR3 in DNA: TGTGCCAGCAGCGTCTTGACAGGGGACTATGGCTACACCTTC.

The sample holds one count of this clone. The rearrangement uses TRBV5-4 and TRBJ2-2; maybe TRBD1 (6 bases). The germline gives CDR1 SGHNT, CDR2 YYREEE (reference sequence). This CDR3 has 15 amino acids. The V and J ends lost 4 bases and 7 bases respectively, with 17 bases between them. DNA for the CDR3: TGTGCCAGCAGCATAGGTTGGGCCAGGGGCGGGGAGCTGTTTTTT. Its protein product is CASSIGWARGGELFF.

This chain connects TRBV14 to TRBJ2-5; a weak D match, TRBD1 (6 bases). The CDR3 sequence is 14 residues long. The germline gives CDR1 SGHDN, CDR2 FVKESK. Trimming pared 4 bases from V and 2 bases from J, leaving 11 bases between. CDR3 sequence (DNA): TGTGCCAGCAGCCGAAATAGGGGGCAAGAGACCCAGTACTTC. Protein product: CASSRNRGQETQYF.

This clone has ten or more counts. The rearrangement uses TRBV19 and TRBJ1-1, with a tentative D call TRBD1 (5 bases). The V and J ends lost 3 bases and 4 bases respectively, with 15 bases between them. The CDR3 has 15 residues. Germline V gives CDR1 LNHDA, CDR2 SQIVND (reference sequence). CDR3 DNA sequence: TGTGCCAGTAGTATTGTGAGTGGGACTGGCACTGAAGCTTTCTTT. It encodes CASSIVSGTGTEAFF.

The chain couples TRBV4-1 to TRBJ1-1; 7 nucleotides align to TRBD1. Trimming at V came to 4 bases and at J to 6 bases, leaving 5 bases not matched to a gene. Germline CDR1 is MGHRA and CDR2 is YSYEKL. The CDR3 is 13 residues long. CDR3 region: CASSPQGGAEAFF. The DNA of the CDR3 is TGCGCCAGCAGCCCTCAGGGGGGTGCTGAAGCTTTCTTT.

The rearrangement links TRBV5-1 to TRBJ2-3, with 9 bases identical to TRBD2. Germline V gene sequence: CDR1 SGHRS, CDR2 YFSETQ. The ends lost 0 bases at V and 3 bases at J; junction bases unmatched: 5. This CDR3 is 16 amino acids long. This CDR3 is CASSLGGSGGTDTQYF. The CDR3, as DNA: TGCGCCAGCAGCTTGGGTGGTAGCGGGGGTACAGATACGCAGTATTTT.

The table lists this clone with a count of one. The CDR3: CASSWTSGSPTGNEQFF. For the CDR3, the DNA is TGCGCCAGCAGCTGGACTAGCGGGAGCCCTACGGGCAATGAGCAGTTCTTC. The gene calls are TRBV5-1 and TRBJ2-1; 13 bases are shared with TRBD2. This CDR3 region has 17 residues. With 3 bases clipped from V and 6 bases from J, the junction kept 9 bases outside the gene matches. Germline loops: CDR1 SGHRS, CDR2 YFSETQ.

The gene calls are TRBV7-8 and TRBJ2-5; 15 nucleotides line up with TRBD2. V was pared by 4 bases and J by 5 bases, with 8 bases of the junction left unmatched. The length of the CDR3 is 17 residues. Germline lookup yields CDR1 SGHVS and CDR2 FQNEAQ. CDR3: CASSSQGLAGGYETQYF. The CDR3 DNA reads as TGTGCCAGCAGCTCCCAAGGACTAGCGGGGGGGTATGAGACCCAGTACTTC. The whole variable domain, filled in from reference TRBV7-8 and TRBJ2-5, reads GAGVSQSPRYKVAKRGQDVALRCDPISGHVSLFWYQQALGQGPEFLTYFQNEAQLDKSGLPSDRFFAERPEGSVSTLKIQRTQQEDSAVYLCASSSQGLAGGYETQYFGPGTRLLVL.

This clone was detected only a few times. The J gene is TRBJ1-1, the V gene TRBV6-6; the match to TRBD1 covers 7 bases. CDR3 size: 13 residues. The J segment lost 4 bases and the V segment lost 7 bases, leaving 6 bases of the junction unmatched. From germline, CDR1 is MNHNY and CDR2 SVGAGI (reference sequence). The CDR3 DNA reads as TGTGCCAGCATCCTACAGGGGAGCACTGAAGCTTTCTTT. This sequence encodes CASILQGSTEAFF.

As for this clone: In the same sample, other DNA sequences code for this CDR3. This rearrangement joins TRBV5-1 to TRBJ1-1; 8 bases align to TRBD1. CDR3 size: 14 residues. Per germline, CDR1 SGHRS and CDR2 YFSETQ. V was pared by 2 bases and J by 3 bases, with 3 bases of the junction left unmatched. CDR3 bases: TGCGCCAGCAGCTTAGGACAGGGCTACACTGAAGCTTTCTTT. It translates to CASSLGQGYTEAFF. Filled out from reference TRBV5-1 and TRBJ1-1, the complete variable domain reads KAGVTQTPRYLIKTRGQQVTLSCSPISGHRSVSWYQQTPGQGLQFLFEYFSETQRNKGNFPGRFSGRQFSNSRSEMNVSTLELGDSALYLCASSLGQGYTEAFFGQGTRLTVV.

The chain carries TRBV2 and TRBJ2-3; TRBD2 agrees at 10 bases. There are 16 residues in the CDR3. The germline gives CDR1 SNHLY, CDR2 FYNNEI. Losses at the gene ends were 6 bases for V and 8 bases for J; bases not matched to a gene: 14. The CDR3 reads CASRADLAGGLSTQYF. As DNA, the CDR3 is TGTGCCAGCAGGGCGGACTTAGCGGGGGGCCTCAGTACGCAGTATTTT. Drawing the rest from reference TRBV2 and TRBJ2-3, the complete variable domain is EPEVTQTPSHQVTQMGQEVILRCVPISNHLYFYWYRQILGQKVEFLVSFYNNEISEKSEIFDDQFSVERPDGSNFTLKIRSTKLEDSAMYFCASRADLAGGLSTQYFGPGTRLTVL.

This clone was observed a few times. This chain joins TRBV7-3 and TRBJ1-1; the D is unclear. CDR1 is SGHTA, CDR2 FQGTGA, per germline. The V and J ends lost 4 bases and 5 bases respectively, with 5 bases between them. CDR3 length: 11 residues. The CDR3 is CASSYSTEAFF. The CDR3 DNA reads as TGTGCCAGCAGCTACAGTACTGAAGCTTTCTTT.

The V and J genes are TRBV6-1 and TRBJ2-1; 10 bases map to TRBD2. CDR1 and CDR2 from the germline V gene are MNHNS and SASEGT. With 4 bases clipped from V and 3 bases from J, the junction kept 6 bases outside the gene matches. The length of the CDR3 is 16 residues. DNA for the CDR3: TGTGCCAGCAGTGGATCCCGGACTAGCGGCTACAATGAGCAGTTCTTC. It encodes CASSGSRTSGYNEQFF.

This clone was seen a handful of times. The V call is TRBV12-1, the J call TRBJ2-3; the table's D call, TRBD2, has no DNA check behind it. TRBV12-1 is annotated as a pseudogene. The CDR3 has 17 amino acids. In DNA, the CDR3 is TGTGCCAGCAGCTTCTATGGCGGGGGGCCCTACACAGATACGCAGTATTTT. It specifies CASSFYGGGPYTDTQYF.

The CDR3 nucleotides read TGTGCCAGCAGTGCCCGGGCAACAGGGACAGATACGCAGTATTTT. This encodes CASSARATGTDTQYF. The rearrangement joins TRBV2 to TRBJ2-3; D is perhaps TRBD1 (6 bases). Trimming took off 4 bases at V and 3 bases at J, with 14 bases between the two ends. The CDR3 is made up of 15 amino acids. Germline lookup yields CDR1 SNHLY and CDR2 FYNNEI.

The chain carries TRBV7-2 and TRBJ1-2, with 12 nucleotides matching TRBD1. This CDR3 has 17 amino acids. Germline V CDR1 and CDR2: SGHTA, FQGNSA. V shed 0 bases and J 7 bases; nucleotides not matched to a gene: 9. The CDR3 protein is CASSLAPPGQGAGGYTF. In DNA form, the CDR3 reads TGTGCCAGCAGCTTAGCACCTCCGGGACAGGGGGCCGGTGGCTACACCTTC.

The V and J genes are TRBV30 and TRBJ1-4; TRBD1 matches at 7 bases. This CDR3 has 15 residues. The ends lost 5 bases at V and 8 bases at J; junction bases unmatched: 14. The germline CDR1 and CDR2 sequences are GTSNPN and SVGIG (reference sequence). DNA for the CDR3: TGTGCCTGGGACCGACAGGGACGAGGAGGGGAAAAACTGTTTTTT. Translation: CAWDRQGRGGEKLFF.

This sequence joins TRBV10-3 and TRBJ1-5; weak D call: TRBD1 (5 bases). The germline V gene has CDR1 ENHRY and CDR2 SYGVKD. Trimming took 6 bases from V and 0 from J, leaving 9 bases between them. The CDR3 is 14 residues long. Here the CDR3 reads CAISPDSSNQPQHF. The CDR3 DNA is TGTGCCATCAGCCCAGACAGTAGCAATCAGCCCCAGCATTTT.

The CDR3 DNA reads as TGTGCCAGCAGCCACGGCAGCGCTAGCACAGATACGCAGTATTTT. This encodes CASSHGSASTDTQYF. V gene TRBV7-9 combines with J gene TRBJ2-3, with D unresolved. Germline assignment: CDR1 SEHNR and CDR2 FQNEAQ (reference sequence). V gave up 5 bases and J gave up 0 bases, with 12 bases separating them. This CDR3 spans 15 amino acids.

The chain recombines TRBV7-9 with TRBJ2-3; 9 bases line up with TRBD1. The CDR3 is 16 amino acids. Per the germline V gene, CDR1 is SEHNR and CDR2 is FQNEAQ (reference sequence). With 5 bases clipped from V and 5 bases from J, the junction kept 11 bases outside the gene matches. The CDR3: CASSPRLGQGRDTQYF. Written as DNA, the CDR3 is TGTGCCAGCAGCCCCAGGTTGGGACAGGGTCGAGATACGCAGTATTTT. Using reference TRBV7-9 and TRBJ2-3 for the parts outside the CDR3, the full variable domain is DTGVSQNPRHKITKRGQNVTFRCDPISEHNRLYWYRQTLGQGPEFLTYFQNEAQLEKSRLLSDRFSAERPKGSFSTLEIQRTEQGDSAMYLCASSPRLGQGRDTQYFGPGTRLTVL.

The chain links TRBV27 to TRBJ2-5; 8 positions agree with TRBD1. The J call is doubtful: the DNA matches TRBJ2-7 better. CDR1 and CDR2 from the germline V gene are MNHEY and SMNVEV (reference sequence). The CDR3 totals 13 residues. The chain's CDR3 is CASSFTTGAEQYF. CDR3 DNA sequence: TGTGCCAGCAGTTTCACGACAGGGGCCGAGCAGTACTTC.

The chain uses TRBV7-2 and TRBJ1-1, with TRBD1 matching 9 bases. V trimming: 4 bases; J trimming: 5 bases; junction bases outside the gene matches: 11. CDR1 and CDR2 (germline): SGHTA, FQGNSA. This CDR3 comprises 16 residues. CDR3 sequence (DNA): TGTGCCAGCAGCTCGTACAGGACAGGGGCAGGTACTGAAGCTTTCTTT. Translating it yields CASSSYRTGAGTEAFF.

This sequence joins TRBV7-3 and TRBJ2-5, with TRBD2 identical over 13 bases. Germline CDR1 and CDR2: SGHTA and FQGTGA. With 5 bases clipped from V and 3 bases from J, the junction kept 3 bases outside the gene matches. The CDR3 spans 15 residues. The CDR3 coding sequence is TGTGCCAGCAGCCCGGGGACTAGCGGGGAAGAGACCCAGTACTTC. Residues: CASSPGTSGEETQYF.

CDR3 amino acids: CASSSRRSGSRYEQYF. DNA of the CDR3: TGTGCCAGTAGTTCAAGACGAAGCGGGTCAAGGTACGAGCAGTACTTC. The rearrangement joins TRBV19 to TRBJ2-7; TRBD2 is a possible D gene (6 bases). This CDR3 has 16 amino acids. In germline, CDR1 is LNHDA, CDR2 SQIVND (reference sequence). V lost 5 bases, J lost 4 bases, and 21 bases lay in between.

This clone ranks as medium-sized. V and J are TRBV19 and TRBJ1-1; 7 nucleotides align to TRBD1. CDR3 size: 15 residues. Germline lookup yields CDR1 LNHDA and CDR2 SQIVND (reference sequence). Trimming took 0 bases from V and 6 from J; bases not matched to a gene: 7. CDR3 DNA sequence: TGTGCCAGTAGTATAGATGGCAGGGGGTTCGCTGAAGCTTTCTTT. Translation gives CASSIDGRGFAEAFF.

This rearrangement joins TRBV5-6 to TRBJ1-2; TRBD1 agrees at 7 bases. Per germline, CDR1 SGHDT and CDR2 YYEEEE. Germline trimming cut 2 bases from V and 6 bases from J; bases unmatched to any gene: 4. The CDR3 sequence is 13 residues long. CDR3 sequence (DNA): TGTGCCAGCAGCTTCCGGGACAGAGATGGCTACACCTTC. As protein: CASSFRDRDGYTF.

The CDR3 region has the DNA TGTGCCAGCAGTACGGGACATGGAGCGTCCTACGAGCAGTACTTC. Translating gives CASSTGHGASYEQYF. V usage is TRBV6-4 and J usage is TRBJ2-7; D is possibly TRBD1 (6 bases). This CDR3 comprises 15 residues. The V and J ends lost 5 bases and 1 base respectively, with 15 bases between them. Germline V gives CDR1 MRHNA, CDR2 SNTAGT.

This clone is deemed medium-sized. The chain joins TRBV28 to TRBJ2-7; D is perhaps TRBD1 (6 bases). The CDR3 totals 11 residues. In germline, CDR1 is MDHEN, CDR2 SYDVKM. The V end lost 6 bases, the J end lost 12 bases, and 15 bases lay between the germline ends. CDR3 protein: CASSQGPNLYF. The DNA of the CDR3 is TGTGCCAGCAGCCAGGGGCCTAACCTGTACTTC.